This T cell receptor (beta chain) appears in the sequencing data of a study of technical replicates of blood from a handful of donors. Clones were read by immunoSEQ multiplex PCR, and TCRdb kept only the in-frame ones, dropping some. Of approximately 89,000 clones in the sample, 94% are singletons; the top ten hold about 0.4%. This CDR3 has 17 residues. Germline V gives CDR1 SGDLS, CDR2 YYNGEE. J lost 0 bases, V lost 5 bases, and 12 bases had no gene match. The chain recombines TRBV9 with TRBJ2-3, with 7 bases that match TRBD2. What was sequenced was T cells isolated from PBMCs. The receptor was derived from a human donor in good health. The CDR3 DNA is TGTGCCAGCAGTGCAAGGACCGGGGGGACTAGCACAGATACGCAGTATTTT. Protein sequence: CASSARTGGTSTDTQYF.